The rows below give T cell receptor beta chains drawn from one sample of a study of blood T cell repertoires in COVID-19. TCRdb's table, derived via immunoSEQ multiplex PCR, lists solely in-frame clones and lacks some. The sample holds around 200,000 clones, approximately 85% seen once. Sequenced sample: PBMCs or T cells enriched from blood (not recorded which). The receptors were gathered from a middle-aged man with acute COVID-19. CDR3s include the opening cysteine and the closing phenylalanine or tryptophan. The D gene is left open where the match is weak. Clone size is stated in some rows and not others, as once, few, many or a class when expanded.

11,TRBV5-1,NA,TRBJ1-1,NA,TGCGCCAGCAGGCGGGATAGTGAAGCTTTCTTT,CASRRDSEAFF
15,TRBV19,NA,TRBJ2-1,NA,TGTGCCAGTAGTCCCCGAGCGAGCGGGTACAATGAGCAGTTCTTC,CASSPRASGYNEQFF
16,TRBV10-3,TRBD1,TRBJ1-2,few,TGTGCCACGGGCAGGACGACAGGGGATGTAATCTATGGCTACACCTTC,CATGRTTGDVIYGYTF
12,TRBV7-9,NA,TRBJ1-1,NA,TGTGCCAGCAAGACAGCGAACACTGAAGCTTTCTTT,CASKTANTEAFF
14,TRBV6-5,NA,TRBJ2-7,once,TGTGCCTCCCGGGGTCCGGCCCCTCGTTACGAGCAGTACTTC,CASRGPAPRYEQYF
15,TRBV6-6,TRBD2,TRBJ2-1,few,TGTGCCAGCAGTTACCGTAGCGGGAGCTGGAGTGAGCAGTTCTTC,CASSYRSGSWSEQFF
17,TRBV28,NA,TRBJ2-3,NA,TGTGCCAGCACGTCCACGTGGGGGGTGGCCCCAAGAGATACGCAGTATTTT,CASTSTWGVAPRDTQYF
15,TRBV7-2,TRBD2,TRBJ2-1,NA,TGTGCCAGCAGCCCGCTAGCGGACTCCTACAATGAGCAGTTCTTC,CASSPLADSYNEQFF
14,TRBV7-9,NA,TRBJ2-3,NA,TGTGCCAGCAGCCTCTGGGGCTCCGGGGATACGCAGTATTTT,CASSLWGSGDTQYF
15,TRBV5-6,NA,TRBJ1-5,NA,TGTGCCAGCAGCTTGGGTCCCTCAGTAACTCAGCCCCAGCATTTT,CASSLGPSVTQPQHF
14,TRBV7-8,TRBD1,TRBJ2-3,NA,TGTGCCAGCAGCTTAACTAAGGGGGCGGATACGCAGTATTTT,CASSLTKGADTQYF
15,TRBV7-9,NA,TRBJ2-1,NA,TGTGCCAGCAGGCCCCCCACGGCGCGGAGCAATGAGCAGTTCTTC,CASRPPTARSNEQFF
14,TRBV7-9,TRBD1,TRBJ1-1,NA,TGTGCCAGCAGGCAGACAGGGGACGGCACTGAAGCTTTCTTT,CASRQTGDGTEAFF
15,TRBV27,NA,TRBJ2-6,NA,TGTGCCAGCAGTTCCTCGGTCTCTGGGGCCAACGTCCTGACTTTC,CASSSSVSGANVLTF
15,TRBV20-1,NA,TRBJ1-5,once,TGCAGTGCTAGTAAGGGGTCGGCGAGCAATCAGCCCCAGCATTTT,CSASKGSASNQPQHF
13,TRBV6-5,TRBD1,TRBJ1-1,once,TGTGCCAGCAGTCTCTTGACAGGGGTTGAAGCTTTCTTT,CASSLLTGVEAFF
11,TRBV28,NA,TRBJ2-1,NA,TGTGCCAGCAGTTTATTCTATGAGCAGTTCTTC,CASSLFYEQFF
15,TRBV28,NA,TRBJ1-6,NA,TGTGCCAGCAGTGCGACCCGGACAGCTTACGATCCCCTCCACTTT,CASSATRTAYDPLHF
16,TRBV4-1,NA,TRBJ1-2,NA,TGCGCCAGCAGCCAAGGGCCACAGCTAAGTAACTATGGCTACACCTTC,CASSQGPQLSNYGYTF
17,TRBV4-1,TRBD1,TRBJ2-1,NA,TGCGCCAGCAGCCAAGGTATCGGATGGACAGGGGGGAATGAGCAGTTCTTC,CASSQGIGWTGGNEQFF
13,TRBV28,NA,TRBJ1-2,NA,TGTGCCAGCAGTTTAACTGCCTTCTATGGCTACACCTTC,CASSLTAFYGYTF
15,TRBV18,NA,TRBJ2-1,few,TGTGCCAGCTGTAGCGGTCCCAGCTCCTACAATGAGCAGTTCTTC,CASCSGPSSYNEQFF
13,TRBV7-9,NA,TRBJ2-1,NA,TGTGCCAGCAGCTTACAGGTCGGCAATGAGCAGTTCTTC,CASSLQVGNEQFF
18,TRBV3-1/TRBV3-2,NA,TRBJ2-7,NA,TGTGCCAGCAGCCAAGATAAATTGTCGAGGGAAGGAGGCTACGAGCAGTACTTC,CASSQDKLSREGGYEQYF
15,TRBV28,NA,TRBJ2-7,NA,TGTGCCAGCAGTCGACAGAGGGGGGGGACCTACGAGCAGTACTTC,CASSRQRGGTYEQYF
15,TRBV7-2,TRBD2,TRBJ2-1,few,TGTGCCAGCAGCTATAATAGCGGGACCTACAATGAGCAGTTCTTC,CASSYNSGTYNEQFF
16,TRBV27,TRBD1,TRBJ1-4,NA,TGTGCCAGCAGTTTCTTGGGGACAGGAGATAATGAAAAACTGTTTTTT,CASSFLGTGDNEKLFF
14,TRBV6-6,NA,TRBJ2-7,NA,TGTGCCAGCAGTTCGGCGGAGAATATCTACGAGCAGTACTTC,CASSSAENIYEQYF
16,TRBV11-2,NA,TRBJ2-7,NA,TGTGCCAGCGAGGAAGGGCCCGGGACTGGCTCCTACGAGCAGTACTTC,CASEEGPGTGSYEQYF
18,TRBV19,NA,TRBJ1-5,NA,TGTGCCAGTAGTAACACCCTCGGGAGGGAAGATAGCAATCAGCCCCAGCATTTT,CASSNTLGREDSNQPQHF
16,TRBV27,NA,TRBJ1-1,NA,TGTGCCAGCAGTCCCTCCTTGGGGGGATCGAACACTGAAGCTTTCTTT,CASSPSLGGSNTEAFF
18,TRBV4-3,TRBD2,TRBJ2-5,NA,TGCGCCAGCAGCCAAGACGCGTCTCTAGCGGGAGAGGAGGAGACCCAGTACTTC,CASSQDASLAGEEETQYF
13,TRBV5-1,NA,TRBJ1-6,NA,TGCGCCAGCAGCAACAGGGCCGAGGGGCCCCTCCACTTT,CASSNRAEGPLHF
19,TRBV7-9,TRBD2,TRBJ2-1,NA,TGTGCCAGCAGCTTAGATCTGCGGGAGTCGGTCAGCTCCTACAATGAGCAGTTCTTC,CASSLDLRESVSSYNEQFF
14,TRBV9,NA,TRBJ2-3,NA,TGTGCCAGCAGCGTTCAACTAGTTGAAGATACGCAGTATTTT,CASSVQLVEDTQYF
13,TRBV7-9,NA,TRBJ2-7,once,TGTGCCAGCAGCTCTTCGGGAGCTGAAGAGCAGTACTTC,CASSSSGAEEQYF
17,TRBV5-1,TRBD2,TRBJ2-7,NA,TGCGCCAGCAGCTCGGGACTAGCGAACCTATACTCCTACGAGCAGTACTTC,CASSSGLANLYSYEQYF
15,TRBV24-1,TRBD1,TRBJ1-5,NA,TGTGCCACCAGTGATTCCAGGGGGCTTGGTCAGCCCCAGCATTTT,CATSDSRGLGQPQHF
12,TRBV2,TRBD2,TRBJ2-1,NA,TGTGCCGTGGGACTAGCCGGCGATGAGCAGTTCTTC,CAVGLAGDEQFF
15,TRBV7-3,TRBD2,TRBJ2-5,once,TGTGCCAGCAGCTCGGGACTAGCGGGAAGCGAGACCCAGTACTTC,CASSSGLAGSETQYF
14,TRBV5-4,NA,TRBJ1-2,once,TGTGCCAGCAGCCAACCGGGACAAAACTATGGCTACACCTTC,CASSQPGQNYGYTF